Listed below are T cell receptor beta chains from one sample, sequenced in a study of CD8 T cells in Susac syndrome. In TCRdb, the immunoSEQ multiplex PCR reads were re-called with MiXCR into one record per CDR3 protein. The sample records 90,000 to 150,000 distinct CDR3 sequences, 90% to 95% being singletons. Sequencing was done on a sample of CD4+ T cells from PBMCs. Source of these receptors: a human donor in good health. Both conserved end residues are part of each CDR3. The D gene is left open where the match is weak. Rows give clone size only sometimes, using once, few, many, or a class for an expanded clone.

TRBV5-4	TRBD2	TRBJ2-1	NA	CASSLGSASGSEQFF	TGTGCCAGCAGCTTAGGATCGGCTAGCGGGAGTGAGCAGTTCTTC
TRBV30	NA	TRBJ1-5	NA	CAWSGGGGRLNQPQHF	TGTGCCTGGAGTGGAGGCGGGGGTCGTCTGAATCAGCCCCAGCATTTT
TRBV7-8	NA	TRBJ1-6	NA	CASSLEGPRKNSPLHF	TGTGCCAGCAGCTTAGAAGGGCCGAGGAAAAATTCACCCCTCCACTTT
TRBV20-1	NA	TRBJ2-2	NA	CSVVAPGNTGELFF	TGCAGTGTCGTCGCCCCCGGGAACACCGGGGAGCTGTTTTTT
TRBV7-2	TRBD2	TRBJ2-3	NA	CASSLRTSGRTDTQYF	TGTGCCAGCAGCCTTCGGACTAGCGGCCGAACAGATACGCAGTATTTT
TRBV20-1	NA	TRBJ1-5	NA	CSARGGNQPQHF	TGCAGTGCTAGAGGGGGTAATCAGCCCCAGCATTTT
TRBV5-1	NA	TRBJ2-7	NA	CASSWDRSSGSIYEQYF	TGCGCCAGCAGCTGGGACAGATCTAGCGGGTCTATCTACGAGCAGTACTTC
TRBV29-1	NA	TRBJ1-2	NA	CSVEVREHYGYTF	TGCAGCGTTGAAGTCCGGGAACACTATGGCTACACCTTC
TRBV7-9	NA	TRBJ2-3	few	CASSSAGSTDTQYF	TGTGCCAGCAGCTCAGCGGGTAGCACAGATACGCAGTATTTT
TRBV6-5	NA	TRBJ2-5	NA	CASSYSGGPTETQYF	TGTGCCAGCAGTTACTCTGGGGGGCCGACGGAGACCCAGTACTTC
TRBV19	TRBD1	TRBJ2-4	NA	CASSPGTGRVAKNIQYF	TGTGCCAGTAGTCCCGGGACAGGGAGAGTGGCCAAAAACATTCAGTACTTC
TRBV6-5	TRBD2	TRBJ2-1	NA	CASSYSLAGSPEQFF	TGTGCCAGCAGTTATAGCCTAGCGGGGAGTCCAGAGCAGTTCTTC
TRBV2	NA	TRBJ1-5	NA	CASSAQIQPQHF	TGTGCCAGCAGTGCACAAATTCAGCCCCAGCATTTT
TRBV4-1	NA	TRBJ1-2	NA	CASSQTNYGYTF	TGCGCCAGCAGCCAGACTAACTATGGCTACACCTTC
TRBV6-5	TRBD2	TRBJ2-1	once	CASSYSPGLAGLEQFF	TGTGCCAGCAGTTACTCACCAGGCCTAGCGGGACTTGAGCAGTTCTTC
TRBV3-1	TRBD1	TRBJ1-1	NA	CASSQSDRGPNTEAFF	TGTGCCAGCAGCCAGTCGGACAGGGGGCCAAACACTGAAGCTTTCTTT
TRBV5-8	NA	TRBJ1-6	NA	CASSLRGSDSPLHF	TGTGCCAGCAGCTTGCGGGGGTCGGATTCACCCCTCCACTTT
TRBV29-1	TRBD1	TRBJ2-1	NA	CSDATWDRYNEQFF	TGCAGCGACGCGACGTGGGACAGGTATAATGAGCAGTTCTTC
TRBV6-5	TRBD1	TRBJ1-2	NA	CASSPETGGSYGYTF	TGTGCCAGCAGCCCAGAAACAGGGGGCTCCTATGGCTACACCTTC
TRBV3-1	NA	TRBJ2-1	NA	CASSQVPGSSYNEQFF	TGTGCCAGCAGCCAAGTTCCCGGGAGCTCCTACAATGAGCAGTTCTTC
TRBV27	TRBD2	TRBJ2-2	NA	CASSYGTTNTGELFF	TGTGCCAGCAGTTACGGGACTACGAACACCGGGGAGCTGTTTTTT
TRBV10-3	TRBD2	TRBJ2-1	NA	CAIAASGSNEQFF	TGTGCCATCGCGGCTAGCGGGAGCAATGAGCAGTTCTTC
TRBV18	NA	TRBJ2-5	once	CASSPKGETQYF	TGTGCCAGCTCACCAAAGGGGGAGACCCAGTACTTC
TRBV11-2	NA	TRBJ2-1	NA	CASSLVLDHEQFF	TGTGCCAGCAGCCTTGTACTAGACCATGAGCAGTTCTTC
TRBV6-1	NA	TRBJ2-3	NA	CASSRVWSDFPLSTDTQYF	TGTGCCAGCAGCCGCGTGTGGTCGGACTTCCCCCTATCCACAGATACGCAGTATTTT